This TCR beta chain derives from a study of T cell repertoires in cytomegalovirus infection. This clonotype was recorded a few times. What it binds is unknown. V dropped 4 bases and J dropped 0 bases, with 12 bases sitting between them. Germline assignment: CDR1 KGHSH and CDR2 LQKENI. The length of the CDR3 is 16 residues. Each CDR3 protein is one row after TCRdb ran MiXCR on the reads. There are approximately 1,000,000 distinct CDR3 sequences in the sample; 31% occur only once, and over 10% lies in the top ten. General study points: The ex vivo response showed dominance by HLA-C-restricted CMV-specific TCR beta clonotypes.

This specimen was cultured CD8+ T cells from PBMCs, taken from culture after CMV antigen stimulation. The receptor's source is a human donor in good health (CMV status not recorded). Some clones in this sample may be carry-over from other donors' samples. The chain has TRBV18 and TRBJ1-4, with D unresolved. CDR3 coding DNA: TGTGCCAGCTCACTAACGGTATCGGCAACTAATGAAAAACTGTTTTTT. Amino acids: CASSLTVSATNEKLFF.